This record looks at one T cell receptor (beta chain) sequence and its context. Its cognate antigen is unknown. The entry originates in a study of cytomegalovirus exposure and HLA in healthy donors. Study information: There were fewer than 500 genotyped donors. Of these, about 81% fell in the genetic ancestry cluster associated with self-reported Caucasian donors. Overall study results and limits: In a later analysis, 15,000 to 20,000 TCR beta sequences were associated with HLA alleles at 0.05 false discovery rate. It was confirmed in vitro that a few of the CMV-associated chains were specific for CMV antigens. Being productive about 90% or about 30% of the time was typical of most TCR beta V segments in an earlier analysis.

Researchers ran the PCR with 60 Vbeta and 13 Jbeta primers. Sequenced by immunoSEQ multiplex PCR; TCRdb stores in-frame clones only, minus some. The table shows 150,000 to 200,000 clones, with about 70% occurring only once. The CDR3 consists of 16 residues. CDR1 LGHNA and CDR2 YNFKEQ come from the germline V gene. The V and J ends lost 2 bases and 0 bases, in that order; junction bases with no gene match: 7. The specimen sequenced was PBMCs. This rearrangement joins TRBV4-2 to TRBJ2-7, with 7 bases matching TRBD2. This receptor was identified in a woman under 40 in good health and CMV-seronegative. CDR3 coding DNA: TGTGCCAGCAGCCAAACACTAGCGCTCCGCTCCTACGAGCAGTACTTC. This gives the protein CASSQTLALRSYEQYF.